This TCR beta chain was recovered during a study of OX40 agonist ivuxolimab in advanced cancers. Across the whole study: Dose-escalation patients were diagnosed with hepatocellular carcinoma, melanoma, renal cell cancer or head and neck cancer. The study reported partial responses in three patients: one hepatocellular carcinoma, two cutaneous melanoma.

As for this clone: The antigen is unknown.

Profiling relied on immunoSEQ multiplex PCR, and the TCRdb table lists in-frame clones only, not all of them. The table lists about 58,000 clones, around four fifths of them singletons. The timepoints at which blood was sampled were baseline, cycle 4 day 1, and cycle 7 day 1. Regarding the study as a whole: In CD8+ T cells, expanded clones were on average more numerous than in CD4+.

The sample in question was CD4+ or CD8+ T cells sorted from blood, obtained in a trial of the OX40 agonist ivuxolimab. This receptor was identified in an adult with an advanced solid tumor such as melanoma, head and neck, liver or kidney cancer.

In DNA, the CDR3 is TGCAGCGTGAACAGGGGAAACACCATATATTTT. It specifies CSVNRGNTIYF. This chain uses TRBV29-1 with TRBJ1-3; the D gene is possibly TRBD1 (5 bases). Germline lookup yields CDR1 SQVTM and CDR2 ANQGSEA. There are 11 residues in the CDR3. V lost 6 bases and J lost 4, with 7 bases in between.